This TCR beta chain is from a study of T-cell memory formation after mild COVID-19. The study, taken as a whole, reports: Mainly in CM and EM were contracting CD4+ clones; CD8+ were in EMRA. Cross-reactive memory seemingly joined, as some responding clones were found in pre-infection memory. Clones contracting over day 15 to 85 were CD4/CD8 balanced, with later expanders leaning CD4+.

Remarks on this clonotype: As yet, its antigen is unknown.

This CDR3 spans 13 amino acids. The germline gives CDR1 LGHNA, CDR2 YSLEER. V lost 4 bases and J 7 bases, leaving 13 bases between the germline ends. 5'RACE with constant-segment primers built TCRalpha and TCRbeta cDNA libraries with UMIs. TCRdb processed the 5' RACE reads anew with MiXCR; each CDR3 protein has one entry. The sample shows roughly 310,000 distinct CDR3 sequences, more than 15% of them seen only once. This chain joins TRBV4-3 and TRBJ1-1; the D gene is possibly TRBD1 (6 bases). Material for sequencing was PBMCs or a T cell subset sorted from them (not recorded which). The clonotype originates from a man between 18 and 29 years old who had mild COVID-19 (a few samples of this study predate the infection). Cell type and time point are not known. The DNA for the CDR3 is TGCGCCAGCAGCCCGGACAGAGGTTATGAAGCTTTCTTT. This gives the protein CASSPDRGYEAFF.